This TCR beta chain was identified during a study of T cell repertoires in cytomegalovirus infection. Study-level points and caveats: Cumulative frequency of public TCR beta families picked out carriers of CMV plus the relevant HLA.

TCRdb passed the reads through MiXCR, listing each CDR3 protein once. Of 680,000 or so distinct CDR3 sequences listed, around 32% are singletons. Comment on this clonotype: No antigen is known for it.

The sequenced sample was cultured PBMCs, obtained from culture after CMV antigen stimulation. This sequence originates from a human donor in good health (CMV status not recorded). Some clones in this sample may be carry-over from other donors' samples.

CDR3 sequence (DNA): TGTGCCAGCACGGGGCCCCCCGAGGGGAGGAAACTGTTTTTT. Its translation: CASTGPPEGRKLFF. The chain carries TRBV12-3 or TRBV12-4 and TRBJ1-4; the D gene is possibly TRBD1 (5 bases). The CDR3 loop spans 14 amino acids. V shed 7 bases and J shed 11 bases, with 20 bases lying between them.